This T cell receptor beta chain emerged from a study of cytomegalovirus exposure and HLA in healthy donors. Findings and caveats of the study: A previous analysis found most TCR beta V segments productive roughly 90% or roughly 30% of the time. Reports indicate that TCR beta sequences accurately predicted the HLA-A and HLA-B alleles of most subjects.

PCR primers comprised 60 Vbeta and 13 Jbeta primers. As handled by the study authors: Roughly 9.9 million shared chains were among the about 80 million unique TCR beta chains that a later analysis counted. Assay: immunoSEQ multiplex PCR; the TCRdb copy retains only in-frame clones and omits some. V, J and clone size derive from that table, while D and trimming were established from the DNA sequence. The sample consists of about 88,000 clones, about 90% of them appearing once. The V end lost 0 bases, the J end lost 3 bases, and 12 bases lay between the germline ends. The CDR3 is 15 residues long. Germline values: CDR1 LGHNA, CDR2 YSLEER. As to this clone: Antigen specificity is unknown.

J is TRBJ2-7 and V is TRBV4-3; the D gene is possibly TRBD1 (5 bases). Sequencing was done on a sample of PBMCs. The sequence derives from a man between 18 and 35 years old in good health and CMV-seronegative. For the CDR3, the DNA is TGCGCCAGCAGCCAAGACTACGACAGAAACTACGAGCAGTACTTC. Residues: CASSQDYDRNYEQYF.